Here is one T cell receptor beta chain with its context. The protocol was immunoSEQ multiplex PCR, while the TCRdb copy is restricted to in-frame clones and leaves out a portion. The sample includes about 170,000 clones, about 87% of them seen just once. Germline-derived CDR1 and CDR2 are SGHDT and YYEEEE. The CDR3 has 12 amino acids. V was trimmed by 2 bases and J by 3 bases, leaving 5 bases between them. The sample belongs to a study of blood T cell repertoires in COVID-19. Sequenced sample: peripheral blood. The receptor was isolated from a woman of 80 years or more with COVID-19, enrolled during active disease. The chain couples TRBV5-6 to TRBJ1-2; no clear D gene. CDR3 DNA sequence: TGTGCCAGCAGCTTACAATACTATGGCTACACCTTC. This encodes CASSLQYYGYTF.